This T cell receptor beta chain is from a study of cytomegalovirus exposure and HLA in healthy donors. At the level of the study: Early released data comprised 80 million or so unique TCRs from HLA-typed donors. Points from the study as a whole: The study listed 164 cytomegalovirus-associated TCR beta chains.

The PCR contained 60 Vbeta and 13 Jbeta primers. The table came from immunoSEQ multiplex PCR; TCRdb's copy has only in-frame clones and leaves some out. The data hold 90,000 to 130,000 clones, with roughly 73% observed a single time. Germline V lookup: CDR1 SGDLS, CDR2 YYNGEE. The J segment lost 5 bases and the V segment lost 0 bases, leaving 8 bases of the junction unmatched. CDR3 length: 17 amino acids. Every donor was a healthy person donating bone marrow. Note on this clone: As yet, its antigen is unknown.

The chain couples TRBV9 to TRBJ2-3; 11 bases align to TRBD1. Material: PBMCs. The sequence came from a woman aged 25 to 39 in good health and CMV-seronegative. As DNA, the CDR3 is TGTGCCAGCAGCGTAGCCCCGCCCGGGACAGGGGGAGATACGCAGTATTTT. It codes for CASSVAPPGTGGDTQYF.